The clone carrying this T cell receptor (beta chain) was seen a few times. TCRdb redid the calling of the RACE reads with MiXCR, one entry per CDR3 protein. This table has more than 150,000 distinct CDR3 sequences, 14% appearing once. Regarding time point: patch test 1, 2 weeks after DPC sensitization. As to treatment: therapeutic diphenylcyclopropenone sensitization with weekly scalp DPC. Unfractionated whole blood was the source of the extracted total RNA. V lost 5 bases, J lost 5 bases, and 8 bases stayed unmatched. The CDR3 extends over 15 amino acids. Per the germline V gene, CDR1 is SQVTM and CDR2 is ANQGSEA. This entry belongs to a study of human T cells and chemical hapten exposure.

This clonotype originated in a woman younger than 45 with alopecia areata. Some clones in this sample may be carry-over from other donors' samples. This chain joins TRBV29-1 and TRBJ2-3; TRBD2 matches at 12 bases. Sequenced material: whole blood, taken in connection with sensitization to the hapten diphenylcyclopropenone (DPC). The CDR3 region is CSVPLAGGGRDTQYF. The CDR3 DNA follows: TGCAGCGTTCCACTAGCGGGAGGAGGTCGAGATACGCAGTATTTT.